These T cell receptor beta chains were read from a single sample in a study of T cell responses to AZD1222 COVID-19 vaccine. The table came from immunoSEQ multiplex PCR; TCRdb's copy has only in-frame clones and leaves some out. The data hold around 140,000 clones, with roughly nine tenths observed a single time. The sample consisted of peripheral blood, taken 28 days after the second dose of the MenACWY control vaccine. The receptors shown here come from an adult who received the MenACWY meningococcal vaccine as a control. The CDR3 runs from the conserved cysteine through the conserved F or W. The order of the fields is J gene, D gene, clone size, V gene, CDR3 protein, CDR3 DNA. D genes are given only for firm matches. A row's size may be missing; if present it is once, few, many or a size class.

j_gene: TRBJ2-3
d_gene: -
abundance: -
v_gene: TRBV5-1
CDR3aa: CASSFPNVDTQYF
CDR3nt: TGCGCCAGCAGCTTTCCAAACGTGGATACGCAGTATTTT

j_gene: TRBJ2-3
d_gene: TRBD1
abundance: once
v_gene: TRBV7-9
CDR3aa: CGSEDRGRGDTQYF
CDR3nt: TGTGGCTCAGAGGACAGGGGGCGCGGAGATACGCAGTATTTT

j_gene: TRBJ2-3
d_gene: -
abundance: -
v_gene: TRBV15
CDR3aa: CATSRDVSGGTDTQYF
CDR3nt: TGTGCCACCAGCAGAGACGTGTCAGGGGGCACAGATACGCAGTATTTT

j_gene: TRBJ2-1
d_gene: TRBD1
abundance: -
v_gene: TRBV24-1
CDR3aa: CATSDPGQGTYNEQFF
CDR3nt: TGTGCCACCAGTGATCCGGGACAGGGGACGTACAATGAGCAGTTCTTC

j_gene: TRBJ2-5
d_gene: TRBD2
abundance: -
v_gene: TRBV11-2
CDR3aa: CASSELLAENQETQYF
CDR3nt: TGTGCCAGCAGCGAGCTTCTAGCGGAGAATCAAGAGACCCAGTACTTC

j_gene: TRBJ2-1
d_gene: -
abundance: -
v_gene: TRBV7-6
CDR3aa: CASSLSRSSYNEQFF
CDR3nt: TGTGCCAGCAGCTTATCAAGGAGCTCCTACAATGAGCAGTTCTTC

j_gene: TRBJ2-3
d_gene: TRBD2
abundance: -
v_gene: TRBV7-3
CDR3aa: CASSLLAGDTDTQYF
CDR3nt: TGTGCCAGCAGCTTATTAGCGGGGGACACAGATACGCAGTATTTT

j_gene: TRBJ2-7
d_gene: -
abundance: -
v_gene: TRBV7-2
CDR3aa: CASSKAEAPYEQYF
CDR3nt: TGTGCCAGCAGCAAAGCGGAGGCCCCCTACGAGCAGTACTTC

j_gene: TRBJ1-6
d_gene: -
abundance: -
v_gene: TRBV5-5
CDR3aa: CASSFILSSYNSPLHF
CDR3nt: TGTGCCAGCAGCTTCATACTCAGCTCCTATAATTCACCCCTCCACTTT

j_gene: TRBJ2-3
d_gene: -
abundance: -
v_gene: TRBV3-1/TRBV3-2
CDR3aa: CASSRLTGFSTDTQYF
CDR3nt: TGTGCCAGCAGCCGCCTTACAGGGTTCAGCACAGATACGCAGTATTTT

j_gene: TRBJ1-1
d_gene: -
abundance: once
v_gene: TRBV5-1
CDR3aa: CASSLVPTNTEAFF
CDR3nt: TGCGCCAGCAGCTTGGTTCCCACTAACACTGAAGCTTTCTTT